This T cell receptor (beta chain) was identified during a study of cytomegalovirus exposure and HLA in healthy donors. Study-level background: Within an early data release were about 90 million unique TCRs drawn from HLA-typed donors.

The PCR had 60 Vbeta and 13 Jbeta primers. Sequenced by immunoSEQ multiplex PCR; TCRdb stores in-frame clones only, minus some. The sample carries 180,000 or so clones, approximately 81% recorded once. The CDR3 spans 15 residues. V lost 2 bases, J lost 1 base, and 9 bases lay in between. CDR1 and CDR2 (germline): KGHSH, LQKENI. Study results and limitations: Reportedly, a later analysis found an Asian-associated ancestry cluster had fewer N-insertions than the approximately 670-donor mean. When the data were analyzed later, several of the most significant clusters appeared to be linked to common viral pathogens. With high specificity and sensitivity, the classifier reportedly diagnosed cytomegalovirus status.

Details on this clone: The target antigen is unknown.

Sequenced sample: PBMCs. The clonotype was recovered from a woman in her fifties or sixties in good health and CMV-seronegative. The chain uses TRBV18 and TRBJ1-5; D is possibly TRBD1 (5 bases). This CDR3 reads CASSPKTASNQPQHF. The CDR3 DNA is TGTGCCAGCTCACCAAAGACAGCCAGCAATCAGCCCCAGCATTTT.